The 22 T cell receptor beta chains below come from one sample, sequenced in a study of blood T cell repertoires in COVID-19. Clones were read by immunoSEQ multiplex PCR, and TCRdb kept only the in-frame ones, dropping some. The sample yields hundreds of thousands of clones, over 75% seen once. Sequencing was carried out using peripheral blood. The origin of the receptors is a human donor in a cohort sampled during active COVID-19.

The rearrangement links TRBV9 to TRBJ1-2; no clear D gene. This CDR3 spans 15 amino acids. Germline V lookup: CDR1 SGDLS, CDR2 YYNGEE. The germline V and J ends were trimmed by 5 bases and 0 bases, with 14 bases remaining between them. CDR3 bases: TGTGCCAGCAGTCTGGAGGGTAGGGCTAACTATGGCTACACCTTC. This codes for CASSLEGRANYGYTF.

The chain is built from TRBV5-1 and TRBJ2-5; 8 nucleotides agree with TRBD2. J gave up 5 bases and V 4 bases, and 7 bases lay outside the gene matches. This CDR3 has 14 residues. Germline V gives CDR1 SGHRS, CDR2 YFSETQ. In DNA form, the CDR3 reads TGCGCCAGCAGCCCGGGACTAGATTACGAGACCCAGTACTTC. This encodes CASSPGLDYETQYF.

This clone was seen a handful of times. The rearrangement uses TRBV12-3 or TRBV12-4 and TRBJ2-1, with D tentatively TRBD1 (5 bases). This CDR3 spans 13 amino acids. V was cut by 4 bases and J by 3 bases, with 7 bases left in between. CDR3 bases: TGTGCCAGCAGTTGGGGCAGCTACAATGAGCAGTTCTTC. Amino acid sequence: CASSWGSYNEQFF.

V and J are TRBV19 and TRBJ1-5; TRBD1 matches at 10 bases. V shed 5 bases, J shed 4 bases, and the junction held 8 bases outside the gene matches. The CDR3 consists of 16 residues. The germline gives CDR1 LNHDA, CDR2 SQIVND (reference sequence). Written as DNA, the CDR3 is TGTGCCAGTAGTGTACTGGACAGGGGGAGGAATCAGCCCCAGCATTTT. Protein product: CASSVLDRGRNQPQHF.

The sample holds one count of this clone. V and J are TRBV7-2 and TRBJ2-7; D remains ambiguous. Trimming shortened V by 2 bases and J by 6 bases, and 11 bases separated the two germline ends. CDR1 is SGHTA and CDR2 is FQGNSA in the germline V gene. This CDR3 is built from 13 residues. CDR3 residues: CASSLPSVAEQYF. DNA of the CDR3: TGTGCCAGCAGCTTACCCTCAGTAGCCGAGCAGTACTTC.

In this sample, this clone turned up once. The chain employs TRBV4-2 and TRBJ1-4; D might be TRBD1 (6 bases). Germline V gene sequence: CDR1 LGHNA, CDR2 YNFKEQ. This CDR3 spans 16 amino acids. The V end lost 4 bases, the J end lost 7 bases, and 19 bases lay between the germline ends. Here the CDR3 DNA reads TGTGCCAGCAGCCTTACTGGGGGTACAGGGAGTGAAAAACTGTTTTTT. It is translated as CASSLTGGTGSEKLFF.

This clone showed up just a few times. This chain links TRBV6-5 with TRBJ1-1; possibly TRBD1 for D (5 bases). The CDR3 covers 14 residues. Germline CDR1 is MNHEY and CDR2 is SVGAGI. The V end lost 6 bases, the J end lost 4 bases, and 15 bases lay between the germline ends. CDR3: CASRHRGSGTEAFF. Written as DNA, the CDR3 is TGTGCCAGCAGACATCGGGGGTCGGGCACTGAAGCTTTCTTT.

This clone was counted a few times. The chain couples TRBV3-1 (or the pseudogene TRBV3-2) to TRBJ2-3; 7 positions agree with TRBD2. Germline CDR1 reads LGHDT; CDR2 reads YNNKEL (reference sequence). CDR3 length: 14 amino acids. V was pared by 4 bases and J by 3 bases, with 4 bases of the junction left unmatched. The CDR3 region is CASSPTSNTDTQYF. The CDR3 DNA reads TGTGCCAGCAGCCCGACTAGCAATACAGATACGCAGTATTTT.

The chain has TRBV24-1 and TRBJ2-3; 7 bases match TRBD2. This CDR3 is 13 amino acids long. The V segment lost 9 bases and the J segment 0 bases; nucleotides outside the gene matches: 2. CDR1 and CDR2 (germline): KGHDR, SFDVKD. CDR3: CATGEGSTDTQYF. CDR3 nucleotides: TGTGCCACCGGGGAGGGGAGCACAGATACGCAGTATTTT.

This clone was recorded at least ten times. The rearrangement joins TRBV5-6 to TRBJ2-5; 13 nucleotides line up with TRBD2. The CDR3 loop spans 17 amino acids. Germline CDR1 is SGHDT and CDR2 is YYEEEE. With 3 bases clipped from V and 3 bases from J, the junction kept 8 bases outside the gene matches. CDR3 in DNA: TGTGCCAGCAGCTCGGGGACTAGCGGGACTAAAAAAGAGACCCAGTACTTC. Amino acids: CASSSGTSGTKKETQYF.

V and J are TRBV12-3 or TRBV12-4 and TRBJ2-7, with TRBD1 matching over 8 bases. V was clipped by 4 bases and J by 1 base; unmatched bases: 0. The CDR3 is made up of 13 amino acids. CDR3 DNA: TGTGCCAGCAGTTGGACAGGGTCCTACGAGCAGTACTTC. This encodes CASSWTGSYEQYF.

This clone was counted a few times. This CDR3 is CASGTGLFNQPQHF. The CDR3 DNA sequence: TGTGCCAGCGGGACAGGGCTTTTTAATCAGCCCCAGCATTTT. The chain combines TRBV19 with TRBJ1-5; 9 bases map to TRBD1. After removal of 9 bases from V and 4 bases from J, the junction contained 7 bases not matched to a gene. The germline V gene encodes CDR1 LNHDA and CDR2 SQIVND (reference sequence). There are 14 residues in the CDR3.

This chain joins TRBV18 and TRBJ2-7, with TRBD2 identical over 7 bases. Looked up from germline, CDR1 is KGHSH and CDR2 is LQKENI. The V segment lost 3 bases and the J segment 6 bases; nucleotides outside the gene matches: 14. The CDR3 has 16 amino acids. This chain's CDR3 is CASSPAARESVGEQYF. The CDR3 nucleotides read TGTGCCAGCTCACCGGCCGCGCGGGAGAGCGTGGGCGAGCAGTACTTC.

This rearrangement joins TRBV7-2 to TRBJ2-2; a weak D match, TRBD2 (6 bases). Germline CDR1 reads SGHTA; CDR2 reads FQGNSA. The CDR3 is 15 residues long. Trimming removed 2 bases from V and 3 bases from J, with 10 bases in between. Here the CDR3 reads CASSLNWGDTGELFF. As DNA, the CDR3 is TGTGCCAGCAGCTTAAATTGGGGGGACACCGGGGAGCTGTTTTTT.

The CDR3 nucleotides are TGTGCCAGCTCACCGGTGGCAGGCCCTGGAAACACCATATATTTT. Translated: CASSPVAGPGNTIYF. The chain combines TRBV18 with TRBJ1-3; D not resolved. CDR3 length: 15 residues. V was clipped by 3 bases and J by 2 bases, with 11 bases between them. Germline V gives CDR1 KGHSH, CDR2 LQKENI.

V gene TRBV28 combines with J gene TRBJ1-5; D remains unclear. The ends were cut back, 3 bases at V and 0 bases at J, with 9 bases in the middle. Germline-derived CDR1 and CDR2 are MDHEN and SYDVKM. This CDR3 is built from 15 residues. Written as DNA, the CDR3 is TGTGCCAGCAGTTTCTCGGGGAGTAGCAATCAGCCCCAGCATTTT. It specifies CASSFSGSSNQPQHF.

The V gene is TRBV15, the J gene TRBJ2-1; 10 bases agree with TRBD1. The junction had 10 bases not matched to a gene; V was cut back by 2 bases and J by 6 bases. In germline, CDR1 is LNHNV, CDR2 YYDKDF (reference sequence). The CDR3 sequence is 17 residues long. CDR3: CATSRLPGQGLGNEQFF. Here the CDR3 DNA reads TGTGCCACCAGCAGATTACCGGGACAGGGGCTTGGCAATGAGCAGTTCTTC.

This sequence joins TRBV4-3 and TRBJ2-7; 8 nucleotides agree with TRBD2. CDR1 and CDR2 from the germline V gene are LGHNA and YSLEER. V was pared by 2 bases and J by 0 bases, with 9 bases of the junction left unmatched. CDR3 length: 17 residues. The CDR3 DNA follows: TGCGCCAGCAGCCAAAAGTTTCAGCGGGGGTCCTCCTACGAGCAGTACTTC. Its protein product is CASSQKFQRGSSYEQYF.

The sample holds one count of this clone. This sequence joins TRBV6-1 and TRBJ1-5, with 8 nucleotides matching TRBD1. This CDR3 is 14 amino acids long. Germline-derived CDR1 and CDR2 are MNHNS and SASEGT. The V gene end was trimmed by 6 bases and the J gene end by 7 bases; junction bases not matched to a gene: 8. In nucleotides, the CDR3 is TGTGCCAGCAGGCTAACAGGGGGGCGGCAGCCCCAGCATTTT. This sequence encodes CASRLTGGRQPQHF.

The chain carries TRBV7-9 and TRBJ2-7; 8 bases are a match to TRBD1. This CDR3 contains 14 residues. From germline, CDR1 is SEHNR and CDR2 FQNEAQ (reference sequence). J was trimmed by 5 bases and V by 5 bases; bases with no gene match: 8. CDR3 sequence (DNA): TGTGCCAGCAGCGAGGACAGGGACGTCGACGAGCAGTACTTC. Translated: CASSEDRDVDEQYF.

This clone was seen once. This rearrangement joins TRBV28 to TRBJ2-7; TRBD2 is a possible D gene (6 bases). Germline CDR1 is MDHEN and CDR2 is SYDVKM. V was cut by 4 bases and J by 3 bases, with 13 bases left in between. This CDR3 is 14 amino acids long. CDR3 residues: CASSYAPGVYEQYF. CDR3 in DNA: TGTGCCAGCAGTTATGCCCCGGGGGTCTACGAGCAGTACTTC.

The CDR3 spells CASTLASLGNTIYF. The CDR3 DNA follows: TGTGCCAGCACCCTCGCGTCCCTTGGAAACACCATATATTTT. The chain couples TRBV5-6 to TRBJ1-3, with D unresolved. CDR1 SGHDT and CDR2 YYEEEE come from the germline V gene. Trimming shortened V by 6 bases and J by 3 bases, and 13 bases separated the two germline ends. The length of the CDR3 is 14 residues.